This entry features one T cell receptor beta chain sequence. Its antigen remains unidentified. Per-base qualities were not stored, and no clone one base away is much larger. CDR3 length: 14 amino acids, cysteine to phenylalanine. Of the read, only the CDR3 DNA is kept; its 42 bases are in frame from base 1. From a lookup of the germline V gene, CDR1 and CDR2 are SGHVS and FQNEAQ. V is shortened by 6 bases, J by 2 bases, and the region joining them spans 13 bases. Each collaborating institution followed its own protocols to collect whole blood in K2EDTA tubes. For TCRbeta analysis, collaborators shipped samples as frozen whole blood, isolated PBMCs, or DNA extracted from either of those sample types. The sample is drawn from a study of blood T cell repertoires in COVID-19 (dated by TCRdb to about 2020). Looking at the study overall: Collaborator samples came from the United States, Italy and Spain and covered acute and convalescent phases of COVID-19. The material from the prospective study consisted of cDNA or gDNA derived from T cells, B-cell-depleted T cells, or PBMCs. The dataset comprised deeply sampled blood TCRbeta repertoires from subjects exposed to, actively infected with, or recovered from COVID-19. The repertoires were made available in a free public database intended to serve as a resource for research on the immune response to SARS-CoV-2. The samples were drawn from the first 160 participants of the ongoing ImmuneRACE study and from more than 1,000 subjects provided by 6 global collaborators. The sample metadata nearly always contained a de-identified subject ID, COVID-19 status, age in years and sex. Where HLA class I and class II types were available, the types were taken from metadata supplied by the sample provider, not from assay-based typing. Results and caveats for the whole study, not just this receptor: How much clinical and demographic metadata was included differed by source and by participant, and the metadata was provided uncurated.

TCRbeta CDR3 regions were amplified from genomic DNA by means of the immunoSEQ Assay, a bias-controlled multiplex PCR. Per the authors' processing: Nucleated cell counts per sample were estimated from amplification of reference gene primers within the assay. To quantify the absolute abundance of each unique TCRbeta CDR3 rearrangement, sequence reads were collapsed and filtered. Productive Simpson clonality was computed per sample as the square root of Simpson's diversity index over productive rearrangements. The clones in this table, taken by TCRdb from immuneACCESS, are in-frame only. Not every clone is retained; where verified, under half of the shortfall comes from an unresolved V gene, and the cause of the rest is unknown. V, J and clone size derive from that table, while D and trimming were established from the DNA sequence. A total of fewer than 200,000 clones appear in this sample, approximately 88% of them only once. The ten largest clones add up to around 8.4% of the sample.

The rearranged segments are TRBV7-8 and TRBJ2-5; TRBD1 is a weak D gene call, 6 bases matching. Sequencing was done on a sample of peripheral blood. This receptor was obtained from a woman of 80 years or more with active or convalescent COVID-19. The DNA sequence reads TGTGCCAGCAGACCCGGGGACAAGCAAGAGACCCAGTACTTC. Translated, it reads CASRPGDKQETQYF.